A selection of T cell receptor beta chains follows, all from one sample in a study of sequential checkpoint blockade in melanoma. Profiled with immunoSEQ multiplex PCR; TCRdb holds only in-frame clones, not every one. The sample has 25,000 to 35,000 clones; roughly 80% are singletons. The sequencing used CD8+ T cells sorted from blood (inferred from file names), collected from a patient given nivolumab and ipilimumab in sequence. Receptors were obtained from a human donor with melanoma. Both conserved end residues are part of each CDR3. A D gene is named only where the DNA matches it firmly. Expanded clones get a size class; other rows say once, few or many, or leave the size out.

d_call j_call v_call cdr3_length clone_size cdr3_nt cdr3_aa
- TRBJ2-5 TRBV5-4 14 - TGTGCCAGCAGCTTGAAACAGGGTCGAGAGACCCAGTACTTC CASSLKQGRETQYF
TRBD1 TRBJ2-7 TRBV7-6 14 few TGTGCCAGCAGCTTAATACGACAGGGTTCCGAGCAGTACTTC CASSLIRQGSEQYF
- TRBJ1-5 TRBV7-8 15 once TGTGCCAGCAGCTTACGGAACAGCGGGAATCAGCCCCAGCATTTT CASSLRNSGNQPQHF
TRBD1 TRBJ2-7 TRBV28 16 - TGTGCCAGCAGCTTCCCTGAGACAGGGAACCCCTACGAGCAGTACTTC CASSFPETGNPYEQYF
- TRBJ2-3 TRBV30 13 - TGTGCCTGGAGTCCCTCAACGGGGTCTTCGCAGTATTTT CAWSPSTGSSQYF
- TRBJ1-4 TRBV5-6 15 - TGTGCCAGCAGCTTCGGGGGGCTGGCTAATGAAAAACTGTTTTTT CASSFGGLANEKLFF
- TRBJ1-1 TRBV7-9 17 - TGTGCCAGCAGCTTATATGGTCAGGGCCCGATGAACACTGAAGCTTTCTTT CASSLYGQGPMNTEAFF
- TRBJ2-7 TRBV19 14 - TGTGCCAGTTCTTCTCCGGGATTCGGGTACGAGCAGTACTTC CASSSPGFGYEQYF
- TRBJ2-2 TRBV27 12 - TGTGCCAGCAGTTTAGTAGCAGGGGAGCTGTTTTTT CASSLVAGELFF
- TRBJ2-7 TRBV20-1 11 - TGCAGTGCTAGACCAGACTACGAGCAGTACTTC CSARPDYEQYF
TRBD2 TRBJ2-1 TRBV4-2 16 - TGTGCCAGCAGCCAAGCGTCGAGCGGGATTGATAATGAGCAGTTCTTC CASSQASSGIDNEQFF
TRBD1 TRBJ1-4 TRBV9 15 - TGTGCCAGCAGCAGAGGGTTCGGCAGGGGGGAAAAACTGTTTTTT CASSRGFGRGEKLFF
TRBD2 TRBJ2-1 TRBV27 15 - TGTGCCAGCAGTTTATCGGGGGGACTAGTCTCTGAGCAGTTCTTC CASSLSGGLVSEQFF
TRBD2 TRBJ2-1 TRBV7-9 15 once TGTGCCAGCCACATGACGCTAGCGGGGGACAATGAGCAGTTCTTC CASHMTLAGDNEQFF
TRBD1 TRBJ2-7 TRBV28 14 - TGTGCCAGCAGTTCCCGGGACAGGGTGTACGAGCAGTACTTC CASSSRDRVYEQYF
TRBD2 TRBJ2-7 TRBV30 15 - TGTGCCTGGAGTGGGGTAGCGGGAGCCGTCTACGAGCAGTACTTC CAWSGVAGAVYEQYF
- TRBJ1-5 TRBV15 17 few TGTGCCACCAGCAGTTCGGGGGGCCAAGGACCCCGTCAGCCCCAGCATTTT CATSSSGGQGPRQPQHF
TRBD1 TRBJ1-2 TRBV19 16 - TGTGCCAGTAGTCCAATGACAGGGGCAGCTAACTATGGCTACACCTTC CASSPMTGAANYGYTF
TRBD2 TRBJ2-1 TRBV6-5 15 - TGTGCCAGCAGTTACATGGGCGGGGGGGAGGGTGAGCAGTTCTTC CASSYMGGGEGEQFF
- TRBJ1-5 TRBV23-1 15 - TGCGCCAGCAGTCAACGGAGGGGTTTTTATCAGCCCCAGCATTTT CASSQRRGFYQPQHF
- TRBJ1-2 TRBV5-5 13 - TGTGCCAGCAGCTTGGATATGAACTATGGCTACACCTTC CASSLDMNYGYTF
- TRBJ2-1 TRBV7-8 13 few TGTGCCAGCAGCTTAGCCCGGTGGGAGGCGCAGTTCTTC CASSLARWEAQFF
- TRBJ2-3 TRBV9 16 - TGTGCCAGCAGCGTAGACGTGGGACTGAACACAGATACGCAGTATTTT CASSVDVGLNTDTQYF
TRBD1 TRBJ2-7 TRBV7-8 19 - TGTGCCAGCAGCTTAGTAAACCGGGACAGGGAAAGGCTGAGCTACGAGCAGTACTTC CASSLVNRDRERLSYEQYF
- TRBJ2-7 TRBV5-1 12 - TGCGCCAGCAGCTTGGAGGGGGTCGAGCAGTACTTC CASSLEGVEQYF
- TRBJ1-1 TRBV27 15 - TGTGCCAGCAGTTTATCGAATCGGGTGAACACTGAAGCTTTCTTT CASSLSNRVNTEAFF
- TRBJ2-1 TRBV27 14 - TGTGCCAGCAGTCCCCTCAGGGCAGTAAATGAGCAGTTCTTC CASSPLRAVNEQFF
TRBD1 TRBJ2-1 TRBV14 14 - TGTGCCAGCAGCCAAAGGGACAGGGAGCGGGAGCAGTTCTTC CASSQRDREREQFF
- TRBJ1-6 TRBV9 17 - TGTGCCAGCAGCGCCCAACTTGACAGAGACTATAATTCACCCCTCCACTTT CASSAQLDRDYNSPLHF
- TRBJ2-7 TRBV27 14 - TGTGCCAGCAGTTTAGGGCAGGCTTCCTACGAGCAGTACTTC CASSLGQASYEQYF
TRBD2 TRBJ2-7 TRBV11-2 15 - TGTGCCAGCAGCTTAGGGTCCGCGGGGGACTACGAGCAGTACTTC CASSLGSAGDYEQYF
TRBD1 TRBJ2-7 TRBV4-3 14 medium-sized TGCGCCAGCAGCCCCGGGACAGGGGACTACGAGCAGTACTTC CASSPGTGDYEQYF
TRBD2 TRBJ2-3 TRBV5-4 11 - TGTGCCAGCAGCTATGCGGGGGGGCAGTATTTT CASSYAGGQYF
TRBD1 TRBJ1-1 TRBV29-1 11 - TGCAGCCCACAGGGGCCCACTGAAGCTTTCTTT CSPQGPTEAFF
- TRBJ1-5 TRBV7-9 13 - TGTGCCAGCAGCTTAGGACAGAATCAGCCCCAGCATTTT CASSLGQNQPQHF
- TRBJ2-7 TRBV9 13 - TGTGCCAGCAGCCCGGACTCCTCCTACGAGCAGTACTTC CASSPDSSYEQYF
- TRBJ1-2 TRBV29-1 16 once TGCAGCGTGGAATCCGCCGGGTATGGTGATGGGTATGGCTACACCTTC CSVESAGYGDGYGYTF
TRBD2 TRBJ2-2 TRBV5-6 17 once TGTGCCAGCAGCTTGGGAAGGATAGCGGGGGGGACCGGGGAGCTGTTTTTT CASSLGRIAGGTGELFF
- TRBJ2-1 TRBV4-2 17 - TGTGCCAGCAGCCAAGAATTCGCCGGGAATTATGACAATGAGCAGTTCTTC CASSQEFAGNYDNEQFF
TRBD2 TRBJ2-1 TRBV9 15 - TGTGCCAGCAGCCCTTCCGGGTCTAGCGGCAATGAGCAGTTCTTC CASSPSGSSGNEQFF
- TRBJ2-1 TRBV5-8 13 - TGTGCCAGCAGCTTGGTAGCGTCCGCTGAGCAGTTCTTC CASSLVASAEQFF
TRBD1 TRBJ2-2 TRBV9 13 - TGTGCCAGCAGCATTGGGACAGCCGGGGAGCTGTTTTTT CASSIGTAGELFF
TRBD2 TRBJ2-1 TRBV28 19 few TGTGCCAGCAGTTTACCGGGACTAGCGGGAGGTTTCCCCTACAATGAGCAGTTCTTC CASSLPGLAGGFPYNEQFF
- TRBJ2-1 TRBV7-9 12 - TGTGCCAGCAGCTTATTGGCGGGTGAGCAGTTCTTC CASSLLAGEQFF
TRBD2 TRBJ2-1 TRBV5-6 18 - TGTGCCAGCAGCTTCCTAGCGGGAGATCTCTTAGTTGGGAATGAGCAGTTCTTC CASSFLAGDLLVGNEQFF
TRBD1 TRBJ2-7 TRBV19 13 - TGTGCCAGTAGTACGACGGGACAGTACGAGCAGTACTTC CASSTTGQYEQYF
- TRBJ2-2 TRBV5-5 13 - TGTGCCAGCAGTTCGGGGAACACCGGGGAGCTGTTTTTT CASSSGNTGELFF
TRBD2 TRBJ2-5 TRBV6-1 15 - TGTGCCAGCAGTGACGGGGGGACCGGGTTAGAGACCCAGTACTTC CASSDGGTGLETQYF
- TRBJ2-7 TRBV7-8 11 - TGTGCCAGCAGCCCGGGGAGGGGGGAGTACTTC CASSPGRGEYF
- TRBJ2-5 TRBV27 10 - TGTGCCAGCCACTTAGAGACCCAGTACTTC CASHLETQYF
TRBD1 TRBJ2-3 TRBV9 15 - TGTGCCAGCAGCGTAGGGGGGACAGGGGCAGATACGCAGTATTTT CASSVGGTGADTQYF
- TRBJ2-3 TRBV7-2 15 - TGTGCCAGCAGCTTAAGGGGGGGCGGCACAGATACGCAGTATTTT CASSLRGGGTDTQYF
- TRBJ1-2 TRBV5-1 12 - TGCGCCAGCTCGGCGGGACTAGGTGGCTACACCTTC CASSAGLGGYTF
- TRBJ2-5 TRBV5-1 15 few TGCGCCAGCAGCTTGGTGGGGGGGCCCTTGGAGACCCAGTACTTC CASSLVGGPLETQYF
TRBD1 TRBJ2-5 TRBV27 16 - TGTGCCAGCAGTCGCCTTCGGGTGGACAGGGACGAGACCCAGTACTTC CASSRLRVDRDETQYF